This T cell receptor beta chain was sequenced for a study of T cells in Graves' hyperthyroidism and ophthalmopathy. There were TCR beta CDR3 regions amplified from RNA transcripts. Primed by the HTBI set, a first-round RT-PCR was run on the TCR CDR3. TCRdb called the multiplex PCR reads again in MiXCR, with one record for every CDR3 protein. The repertoire consists of 250,000 to 300,000 distinct CDR3 sequences, with approximately 15% occurring once and the leading ten covering less than 8%. This clonotype came up many times. Graves' hyperthyroidism showing no ophthalmopathy progression within 18 months was considered stable. The authors took PBMCs from 10 ml fresh peripheral blood. CDR1 is GTSNPN and CDR2 is SVGIG in the germline V gene (reference sequence). Between the trimmed V and J ends, which lost 5 bases and 8 bases, there was a span of 15 bases. There are 13 residues in the CDR3.

J is TRBJ2-2 and V is TRBV30; tentatively, D is TRBD1 or TRBD2 (5 bases each). Sequenced: blood. The receptor was derived from a woman aged 40 to 50 with Graves' hyperthyroidism. CDR3 sequence reads: CAWAGDRRGELFF. Here the CDR3 DNA reads TGTGCCTGGGCCGGGGACCGGCGAGGGGAGCTGTTTTTT.